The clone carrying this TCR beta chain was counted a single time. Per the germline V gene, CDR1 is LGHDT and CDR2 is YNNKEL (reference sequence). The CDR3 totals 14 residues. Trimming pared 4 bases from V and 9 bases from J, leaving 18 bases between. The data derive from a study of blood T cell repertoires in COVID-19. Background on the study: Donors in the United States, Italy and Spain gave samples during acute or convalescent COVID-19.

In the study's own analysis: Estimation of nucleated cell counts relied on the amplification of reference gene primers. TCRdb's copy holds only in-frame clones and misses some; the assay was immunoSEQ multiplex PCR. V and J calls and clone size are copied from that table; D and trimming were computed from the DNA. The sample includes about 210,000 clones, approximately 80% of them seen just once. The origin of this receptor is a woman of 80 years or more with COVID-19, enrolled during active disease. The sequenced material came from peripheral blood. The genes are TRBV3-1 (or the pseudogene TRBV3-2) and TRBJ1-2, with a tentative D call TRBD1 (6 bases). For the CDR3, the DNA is TGTGCCAGCAGCCTGAGGACAGCGCCCCTGAGCTACACCTTC. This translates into CASSLRTAPLSYTF.